The present entry profiles one T cell receptor (beta chain) with its context. The germline V and J ends were trimmed by 6 bases and 8 bases, with 16 bases remaining between them. There are 13 residues in the CDR3. This record belongs to a study of blood T cell repertoires in COVID-19. Sequencing used immunoSEQ multiplex PCR; TCRdb keeps in-frame clones, though not all of them. In the table there are more than 80,000 clones, around 82% of which are singletons. This sequence joins TRBV12-3 or TRBV12-4 and TRBJ1-2; possible D gene TRBD1, 5 bases. The receptor comes from a middle-aged man with active or convalescent COVID-19. The sample consisted of peripheral blood. The CDR3 nucleotides read TGTGCCAGCAGGGGAGGGGTTTCGGAGGGCTACACCTTC. Translating gives CASRGGVSEGYTF.